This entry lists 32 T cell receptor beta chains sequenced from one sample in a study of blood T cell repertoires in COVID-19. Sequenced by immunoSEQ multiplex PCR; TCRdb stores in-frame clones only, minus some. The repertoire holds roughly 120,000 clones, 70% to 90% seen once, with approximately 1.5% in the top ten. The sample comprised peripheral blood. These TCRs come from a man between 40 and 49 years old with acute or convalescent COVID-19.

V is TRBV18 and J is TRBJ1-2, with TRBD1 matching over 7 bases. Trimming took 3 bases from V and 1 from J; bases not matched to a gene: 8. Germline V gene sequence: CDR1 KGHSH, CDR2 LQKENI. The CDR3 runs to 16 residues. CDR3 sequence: CASSPTTGTYNYGYTF. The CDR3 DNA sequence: TGTGCCAGCTCACCTACGACAGGGACCTATAACTATGGCTACACCTTC.

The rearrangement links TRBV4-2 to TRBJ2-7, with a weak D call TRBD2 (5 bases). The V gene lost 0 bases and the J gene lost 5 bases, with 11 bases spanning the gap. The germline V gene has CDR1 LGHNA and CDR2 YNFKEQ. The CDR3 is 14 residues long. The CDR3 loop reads CASSQDWRGNEQYF. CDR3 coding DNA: TGTGCCAGCAGCCAAGATTGGAGAGGGAACGAGCAGTACTTC.

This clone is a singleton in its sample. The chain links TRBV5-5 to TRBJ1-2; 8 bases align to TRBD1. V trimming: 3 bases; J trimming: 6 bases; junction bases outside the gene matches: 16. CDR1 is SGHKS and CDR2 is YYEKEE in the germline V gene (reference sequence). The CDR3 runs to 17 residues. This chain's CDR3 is CASSYQPGQAGDDGYTF. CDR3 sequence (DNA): TGTGCCAGCAGCTATCAACCGGGACAGGCGGGGGATGATGGCTACACCTTC.

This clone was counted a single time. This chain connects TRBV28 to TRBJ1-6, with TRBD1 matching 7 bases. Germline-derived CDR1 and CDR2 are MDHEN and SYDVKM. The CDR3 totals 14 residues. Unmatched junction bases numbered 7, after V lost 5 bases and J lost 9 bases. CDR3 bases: TGTGCCAGCAGTCCACGACAGGGAGGTTCACCCCTCCACTTT. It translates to CASSPRQGGSPLHF.

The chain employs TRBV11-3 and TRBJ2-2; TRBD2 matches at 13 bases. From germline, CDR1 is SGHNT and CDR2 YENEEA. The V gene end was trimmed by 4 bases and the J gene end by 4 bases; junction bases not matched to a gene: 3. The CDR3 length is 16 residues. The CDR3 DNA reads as TGTGCCAGCAGCTCACTAGCGGGAGGGACCACCGGGGAGCTGTTTTTT. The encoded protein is CASSSLAGGTTGELFF.

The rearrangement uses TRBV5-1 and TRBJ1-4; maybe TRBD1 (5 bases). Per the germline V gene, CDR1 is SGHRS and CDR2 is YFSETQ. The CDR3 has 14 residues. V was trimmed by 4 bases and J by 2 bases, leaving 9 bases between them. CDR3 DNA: TGCGCCAGCAGCCCCCAGGGTACTAATGAAAAACTGTTTTTT. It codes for CASSPQGTNEKLFF.

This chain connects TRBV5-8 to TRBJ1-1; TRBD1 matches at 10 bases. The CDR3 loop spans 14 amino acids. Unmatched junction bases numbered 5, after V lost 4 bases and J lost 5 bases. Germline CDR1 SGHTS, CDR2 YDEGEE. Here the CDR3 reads CASSRRTGGTEAFF. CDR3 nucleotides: TGTGCCAGCAGCAGAAGGACAGGGGGAACTGAAGCTTTCTTT.

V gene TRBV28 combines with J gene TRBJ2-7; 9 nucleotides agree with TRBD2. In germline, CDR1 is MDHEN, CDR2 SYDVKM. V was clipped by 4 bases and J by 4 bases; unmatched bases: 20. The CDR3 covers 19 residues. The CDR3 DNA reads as TGTGCCAGCAGTTCAAGGTTCGCCGATGCGGGAGGGCCAGGGTACGAGCAGTACTTC. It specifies CASSSRFADAGGPGYEQYF.

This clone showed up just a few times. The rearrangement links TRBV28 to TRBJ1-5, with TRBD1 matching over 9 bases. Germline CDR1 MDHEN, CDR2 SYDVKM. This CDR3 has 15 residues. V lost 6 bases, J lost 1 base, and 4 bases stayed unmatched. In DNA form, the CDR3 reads TGTGCCAGCAGCAGACAGGGGGTAAGCAATCAGCCCCAGCATTTT. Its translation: CASSRQGVSNQPQHF. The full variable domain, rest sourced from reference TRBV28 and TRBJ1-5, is DVKVTQSSRYLVKRTGEKVFLECVQDMDHENMFWYRQDPGLGLRLIYFSYDVKMKEKGDIPEGYSVSREKKERFSLILESASTNQTSMYLCASSRQGVSNQPQHFGDGTRLSIL.

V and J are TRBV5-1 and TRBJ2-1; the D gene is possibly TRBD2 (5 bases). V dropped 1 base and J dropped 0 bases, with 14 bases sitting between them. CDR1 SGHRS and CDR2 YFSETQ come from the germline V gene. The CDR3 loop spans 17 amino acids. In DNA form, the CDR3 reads TGCGCCAGCAGCTTGTGGGTTAGCGCGACCTCCTACAATGAGCAGTTCTTC. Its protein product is CASSLWVSATSYNEQFF.

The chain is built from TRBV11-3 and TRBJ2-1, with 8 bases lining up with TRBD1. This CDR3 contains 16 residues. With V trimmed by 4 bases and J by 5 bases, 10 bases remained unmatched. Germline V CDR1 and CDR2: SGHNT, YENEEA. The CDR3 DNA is TGTGCCAGCAGCTCTCCAACAGGGGGTATCGACAATGAGCAGTTCTTC. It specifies CASSSPTGGIDNEQFF.

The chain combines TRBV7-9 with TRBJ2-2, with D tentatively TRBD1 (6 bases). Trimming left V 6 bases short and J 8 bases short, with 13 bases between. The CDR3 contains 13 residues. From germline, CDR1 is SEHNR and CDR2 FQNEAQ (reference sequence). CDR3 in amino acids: CASSRTGPGELFF. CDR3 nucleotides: TGTGCCAGCAGTCGAACAGGGCCAGGGGAGCTGTTTTTT.

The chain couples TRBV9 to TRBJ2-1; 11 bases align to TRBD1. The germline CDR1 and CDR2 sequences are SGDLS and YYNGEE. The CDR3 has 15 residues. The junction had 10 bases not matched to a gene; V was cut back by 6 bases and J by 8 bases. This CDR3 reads CASNSGTGGHHEQFF. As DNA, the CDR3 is TGTGCCAGCAATTCCGGGACAGGGGGTCACCATGAGCAGTTCTTC.

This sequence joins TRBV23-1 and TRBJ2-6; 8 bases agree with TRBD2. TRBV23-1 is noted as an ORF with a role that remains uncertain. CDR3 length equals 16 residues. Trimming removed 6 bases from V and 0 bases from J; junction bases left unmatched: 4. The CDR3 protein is CASRRSGSSGANVLTF. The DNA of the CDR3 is TGCGCCAGCAGACGCAGCGGGAGCTCTGGGGCCAACGTCCTGACTTTC.

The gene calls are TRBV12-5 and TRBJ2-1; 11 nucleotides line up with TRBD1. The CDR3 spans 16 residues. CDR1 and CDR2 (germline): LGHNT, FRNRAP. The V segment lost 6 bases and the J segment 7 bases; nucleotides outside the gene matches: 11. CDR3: CASGKVYGTGGNEQFF. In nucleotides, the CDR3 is TGTGCTAGTGGGAAAGTTTATGGGACAGGGGGAAATGAGCAGTTCTTC. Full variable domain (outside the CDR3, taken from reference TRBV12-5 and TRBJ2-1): DARVTQTPRHKVTEMGQEVTMRCQPILGHNTVFWYRQTMMQGLELLAYFRNRAPLDDSGMPKDRFSAEMPDATLATLKIQPSEPRDSAVYFCASGKVYGTGGNEQFFGPGTRLTVL.

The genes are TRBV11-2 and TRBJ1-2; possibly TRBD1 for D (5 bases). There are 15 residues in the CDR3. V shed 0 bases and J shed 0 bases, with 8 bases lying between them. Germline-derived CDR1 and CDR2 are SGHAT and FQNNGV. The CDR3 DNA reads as TGTGCCAGCAGCTTAGACAGGGCCACTAACTATGGCTACACCTTC. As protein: CASSLDRATNYGYTF.

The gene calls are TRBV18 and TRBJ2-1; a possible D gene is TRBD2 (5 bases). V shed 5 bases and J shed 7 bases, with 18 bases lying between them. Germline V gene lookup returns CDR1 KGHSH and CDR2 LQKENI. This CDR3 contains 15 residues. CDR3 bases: TGTGCCAGCTCAGGGCCGGGAACGGCCCTGAATGAGCAGTTCTTC. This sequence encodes CASSGPGTALNEQFF. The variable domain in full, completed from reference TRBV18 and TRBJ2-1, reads NAGVMQNPRHLVRRRGQEARLRCSPMKGHSHVYWYRQLPEEGLKFMVYLQKENIIDESGMPKERFSAEFPKEGPSILRIQQVVRGDSAAYFCASSGPGTALNEQFFGPGTRLTVL.

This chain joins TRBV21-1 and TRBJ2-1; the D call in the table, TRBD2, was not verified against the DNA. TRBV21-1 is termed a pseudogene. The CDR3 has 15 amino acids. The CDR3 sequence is CASSEGLAAHNEQFF. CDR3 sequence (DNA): TGTGCCAGCAGCGAGGGACTAGCGGCCCACAATGAGCAGTTCTTC.

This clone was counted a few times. The CDR3 sequence is CASSARGYEQFF. CDR3 bases: TGTGCCAGCAGCGCGCGAGGTTATGAGCAGTTCTTC. The chain employs TRBV11-3 and TRBJ2-1; D gene ambiguous. The V end was cut by 5 bases, the J end by 8 bases, with 10 bases between. The germline V gene has CDR1 SGHNT and CDR2 YENEEA. The CDR3 is 12 residues long.

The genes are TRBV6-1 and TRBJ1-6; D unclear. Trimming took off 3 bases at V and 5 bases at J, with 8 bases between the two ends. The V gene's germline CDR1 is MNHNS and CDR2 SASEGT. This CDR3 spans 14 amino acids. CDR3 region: CASSEVHNNSPLHF. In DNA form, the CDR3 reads TGTGCCAGCAGTGAGGTACACAATAATTCACCCCTCCACTTT.

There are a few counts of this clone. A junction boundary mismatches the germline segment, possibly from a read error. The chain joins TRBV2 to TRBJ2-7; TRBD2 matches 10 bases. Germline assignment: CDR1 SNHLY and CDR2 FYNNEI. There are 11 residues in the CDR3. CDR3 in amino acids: CASSPGLASRF. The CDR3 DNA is TGTGCCAGCAGCCCGGGACTAGCGTCACGATTC. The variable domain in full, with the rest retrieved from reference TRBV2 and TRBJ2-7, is EPEVTQTPSHQVTQMGQEVILRCVPISNHLYFYWYRQILGQKVEFLVSFYNNEISEKSEIFDDQFSVERPDGSNFTLKIRSTKLEDSAMYFCASSPGLASRFGPGTRLTVT.

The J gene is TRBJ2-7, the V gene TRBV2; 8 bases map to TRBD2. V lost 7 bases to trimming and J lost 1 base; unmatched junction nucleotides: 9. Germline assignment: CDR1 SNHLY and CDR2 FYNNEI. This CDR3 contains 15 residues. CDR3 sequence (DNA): TGTGCCAGCACCTTGACAGCTAGCGGGTCCTACGAGCAGTACTTC. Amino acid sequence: CASTLTASGSYEQYF.

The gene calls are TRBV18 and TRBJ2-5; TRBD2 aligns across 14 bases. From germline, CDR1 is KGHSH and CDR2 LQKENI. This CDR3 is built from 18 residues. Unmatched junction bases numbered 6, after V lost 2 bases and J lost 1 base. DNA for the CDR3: TGTGCCAGCTCACCAGGGACTAGCGGGGGCCGGGGCCAAGAGACCCAGTACTTC. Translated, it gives CASSPGTSGGRGQETQYF.

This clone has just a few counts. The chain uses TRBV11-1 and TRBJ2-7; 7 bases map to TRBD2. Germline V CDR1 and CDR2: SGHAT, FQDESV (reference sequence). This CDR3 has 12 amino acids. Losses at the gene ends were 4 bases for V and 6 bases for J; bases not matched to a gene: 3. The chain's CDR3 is CASSSRTSEQYF. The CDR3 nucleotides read TGTGCCAGCAGCTCACGGACTAGCGAGCAGTACTTC.

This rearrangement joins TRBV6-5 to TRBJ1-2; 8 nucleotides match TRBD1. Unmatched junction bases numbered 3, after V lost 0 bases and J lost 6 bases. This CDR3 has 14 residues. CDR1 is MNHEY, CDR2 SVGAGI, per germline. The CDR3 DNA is TGTGCCAGCAGTTACTCGAGGGGACAGGATGGCTACACCTTC. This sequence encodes CASSYSRGQDGYTF.

CDR3 in DNA: TGTGCCAGCAGTGAAGGGGCGTTCCCGAATAACTATGGCTACACCTTC. Its translation is CASSEGAFPNNYGYTF. The chain joins TRBV6-1 to TRBJ1-2, with D unresolved. The germline gives CDR1 MNHNS, CDR2 SASEGT. The CDR3 runs to 16 residues. Trimming shortened V by 1 base and J by 1 base, and 13 bases separated the two germline ends.

CDR3 sequence (DNA): TGTGCCAGCACCGCGTGGGACAGGGTTAACGAGCAGTACTTC. Its protein product is CASTAWDRVNEQYF. V is TRBV2 and J is TRBJ2-7; 9 positions agree with TRBD1. The CDR3 consists of 14 residues. V lost 7 bases to trimming and J lost 5 bases; unmatched junction nucleotides: 9. Germline V CDR1 and CDR2: SNHLY, FYNNEI.

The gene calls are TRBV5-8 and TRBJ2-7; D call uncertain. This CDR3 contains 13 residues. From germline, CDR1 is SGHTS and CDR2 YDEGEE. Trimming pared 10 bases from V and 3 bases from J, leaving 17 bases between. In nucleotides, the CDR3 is TGTGCCGCCCGGGTGTGGCAGTACTACGAGCAGTACTTC. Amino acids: CAARVWQYYEQYF.

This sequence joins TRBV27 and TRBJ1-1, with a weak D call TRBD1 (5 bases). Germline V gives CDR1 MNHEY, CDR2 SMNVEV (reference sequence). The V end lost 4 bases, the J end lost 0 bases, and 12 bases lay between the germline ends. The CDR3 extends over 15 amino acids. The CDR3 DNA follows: TGTGCCAGCAGTTCCTTCAGGGCCGTGAACACTGAAGCTTTCTTT. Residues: CASSSFRAVNTEAFF.

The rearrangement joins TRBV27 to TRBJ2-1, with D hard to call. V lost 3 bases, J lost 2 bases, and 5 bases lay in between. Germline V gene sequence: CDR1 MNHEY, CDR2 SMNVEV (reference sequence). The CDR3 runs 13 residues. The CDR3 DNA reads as TGTGCCAGCAGTTTCGGTGCCTACAATGAGCAGTTCTTC. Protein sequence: CASSFGAYNEQFF.

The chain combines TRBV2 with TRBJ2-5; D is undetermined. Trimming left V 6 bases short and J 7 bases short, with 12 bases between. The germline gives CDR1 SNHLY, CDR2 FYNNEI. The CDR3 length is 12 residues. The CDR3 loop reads CASRDTVGTQYF. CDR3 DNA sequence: TGTGCCAGCAGAGACACCGTGGGGACCCAGTACTTC.

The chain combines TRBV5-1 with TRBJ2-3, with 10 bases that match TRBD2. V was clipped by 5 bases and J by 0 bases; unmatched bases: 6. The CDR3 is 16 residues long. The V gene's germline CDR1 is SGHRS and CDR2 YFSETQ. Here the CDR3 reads CASRPGLAASTDTQYF. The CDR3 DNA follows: TGCGCCAGCAGGCCCGGACTAGCGGCCAGCACAGATACGCAGTATTTT.